This TCR beta chain came from a study of shared clonotypes between healthy human individuals. Overall study findings and caveats: When naive CD4 clonotypes were compared across a few donors, around 5% were shared. Sorted-subset samples were not fully sequenced, rarefaction indicated.

Germline V CDR1 and CDR2: MNHNS, SASEGT. The CDR3 has 14 residues. Trimming left V 7 bases short and J 7 bases short, with 17 bases between. Profiled with immunoSEQ multiplex PCR; TCRdb holds only in-frame clones, not every one. Seen here are approximately 2.5 million clones, around 94% observed once, and the top ten hold around 0.14%. Worth noting for this clone: Its antigen is not known.

Source material: naive CD4+ T cells sorted from blood. Noted subset: CD45RA+ positively selected. The chain carries TRBV6-1 and TRBJ1-5; perhaps TRBD1 as D (6 bases). This TCR was sampled from a man aged 18 to 35 in good health. The CDR3 DNA is TGTGCCAGCATGAACCCAGGGGTGGGCCAGCCCCAGCATTTT. As protein: CASMNPGVGQPQHF.